The 6 T cell receptor beta chains given below trace back to one sample, sequenced in a study of cytomegalovirus exposure and HLA in healthy donors. Primers included in the PCR were 60 Vbeta and 13 Jbeta primers. Measured with immunoSEQ multiplex PCR; TCRdb has only the in-frame clones, and not every one. The sample lists about 230,000 clones; roughly 84% were seen once. Sequencing was done on a sample of PBMCs. The receptor set was obtained from a human donor in good health.

This sequence joins TRBV27 and TRBJ1-1; 8 positions match TRBD1. V was pared by 6 bases and J by 0 bases, with 3 bases of the junction left unmatched. Germline loops: CDR1 MNHEY, CDR2 SMNVEV (reference sequence). The CDR3 consists of 14 residues. The CDR3 spells CASSRQGMNTEAFF. The CDR3, as DNA: TGTGCCAGCAGCCGACAGGGGATGAACACTGAAGCTTTCTTT.

In its sample, this clone was seen once. The rearrangement links TRBV5-1 to TRBJ2-2; the match to TRBD2 covers 11 bases. Trimming took 3 bases from V and 5 from J; bases not matched to a gene: 6. CDR3 length: 16 amino acids. CDR1 is SGHRS and CDR2 is YFSETQ in the germline V gene. DNA for the CDR3: TGCGCCAGCAGCTCCTGGACTAGCGGGCCGACCGGGGAGCTGTTTTTT. As protein: CASSSWTSGPTGELFF.

The CDR3 DNA reads TGTGCCAGCCGGGGGAGCGGGGAGCTGTTTTTT. This translates into CASRGSGELFF. This chain joins TRBV7-9 and TRBJ2-2, with D maybe TRBD2 (6 bases). Germline V gene lookup returns CDR1 SEHNR and CDR2 FQNEAQ (reference sequence). CDR3 length: 11 residues. Trimming took off 8 bases at V and 7 bases at J, with 8 bases between the two ends.

The chain combines TRBV5-1 with TRBJ2-7, with D tentatively TRBD1 (5 bases). Trimming took 6 bases from V and 0 from J, leaving 10 bases between them. This CDR3 has 13 residues. Germline-derived CDR1 and CDR2 are SGHRS and YFSETQ. The CDR3 DNA follows: TGCGCCAGCATGGACATCAGCTCCTACGAGCAGTACTTC. It is translated as CASMDISSYEQYF.

This rearrangement joins TRBV15 to TRBJ1-5; D not certain. This CDR3 is 15 amino acids long. Germline V gene lookup returns CDR1 LNHNV and CDR2 YYDKDF (reference sequence). The germline V and J ends were trimmed by 4 bases and 0 bases, with 10 bases remaining between them. CDR3 amino acids: CATSTRDSSNQPQHF. CDR3 coding DNA: TGTGCCACCAGCACGCGGGATAGTAGCAATCAGCCCCAGCATTTT.

This clone was found a few times. The chain couples TRBV4-1 to TRBJ2-1; the match to TRBD2 covers 9 bases. V lost 3 bases to trimming and J lost 3 bases; unmatched junction nucleotides: 12. Germline CDR1 MGHRA, CDR2 YSYEKL. This CDR3 region has 18 residues. The CDR3 here is CASSHPPILAGRYNEQFF. CDR3 sequence (DNA): TGCGCCAGCAGCCACCCCCCAATCCTAGCGGGACGCTACAATGAGCAGTTCTTC.